Following are 6 T cell receptor beta chains from one sample sequenced in a study of T cells in Graves' hyperthyroidism and ophthalmopathy. TCR beta CDR3 sequences were amplified from RNA transcripts. Primed by the HTBI set, a first-round RT-PCR was run on the TCR CDR3. From the multiplex PCR reads, TCRdb called clonotypes with MiXCR, one entry per CDR3 protein. The table has roughly 500,000 distinct CDR3 sequences, 24% seen once. The sequenced sample was blood. All receptors come from a woman in her twenties or thirties with Graves' ophthalmopathy.

The rearrangement uses TRBV12-5 and TRBJ2-7; perhaps TRBD1 as D (6 bases). CDR3 length: 15 residues. Trimming stripped 0 bases from V and 3 bases from J, with 12 bases between. Germline CDR1 LGHNT, CDR2 FRNRAP. This CDR3 is CASGLVQGRHYEQYF. For the CDR3, the DNA is TGTGCTAGTGGTTTGGTACAGGGCAGGCACTACGAGCAGTACTTC.

The table lists this clonotype with many counts. The chain links TRBV19 to TRBJ1-1, with a weak D call TRBD1 (5 bases). The CDR3 has 14 amino acids. The germline CDR1 and CDR2 sequences are LNHDA and SQIVND (reference sequence). V lost 3 bases and J lost 2, with 10 bases in between. In DNA form, the CDR3 reads TGTGCCAGTAGTATCCGGGACGGAAACACTGAAGCTTTCTTT. This codes for CASSIRDGNTEAFF.

This clonotype showed up many times. The chain has TRBV11-1 and TRBJ1-5, with 7 bases identical to TRBD1. The V and J ends lost 1 base and 4 bases, in that order; junction bases with no gene match: 10. Germline CDR1 is SGHAT and CDR2 is FQDESV (reference sequence). This CDR3 contains 17 residues. In DNA form, the CDR3 reads TGTGCCAGCAGCTTAGTTCAGGGGGGGGTAAGGAATCAGCCCCAGCATTTT. Translated: CASSLVQGGVRNQPQHF.

This clonotype has ten or more counts. The chain couples TRBV20-1 to TRBJ2-7; D gene unclear. V was cut by 0 bases and J by 2 bases, with 5 bases left in between. Germline V gene lookup returns CDR1 DFQATT and CDR2 SNEGSKA (reference sequence). CDR3 length: 12 residues. The CDR3 region has the DNA TGCAGTGCTAGAGAGGGTACCTACGAGCAGTACTTC. It specifies CSAREGTYEQYF.

This clonotype was detected ten times or more. The chain uses TRBV28 and TRBJ2-5, with 9 bases that match TRBD1. Losses at the gene ends were 5 bases for V and 4 bases for J; bases not matched to a gene: 8. The CDR3 is 15 amino acids. The V gene's germline CDR1 is MDHEN and CDR2 SYDVKM. The CDR3 reads CASSPGQGGRETQYF. Here the CDR3 DNA reads TGTGCCAGCAGTCCGGGACAGGGAGGGAGAGAGACCCAGTACTTC.

Many counts were recorded for this clonotype. The V call is TRBV4-2, the J call TRBJ1-1, with 7 bases matching TRBD1. CDR1 LGHNA and CDR2 YNFKEQ come from the germline V gene. This CDR3 region has 17 residues. Losses at the gene ends were 4 bases for V and 4 bases for J; bases not matched to a gene: 15. CDR3 DNA: TGTGCCAGCAGCCCACTACAGGGGCGATGGGAGACCACTGAAGCTTTCTTT. Amino acids: CASSPLQGRWETTEAFF.